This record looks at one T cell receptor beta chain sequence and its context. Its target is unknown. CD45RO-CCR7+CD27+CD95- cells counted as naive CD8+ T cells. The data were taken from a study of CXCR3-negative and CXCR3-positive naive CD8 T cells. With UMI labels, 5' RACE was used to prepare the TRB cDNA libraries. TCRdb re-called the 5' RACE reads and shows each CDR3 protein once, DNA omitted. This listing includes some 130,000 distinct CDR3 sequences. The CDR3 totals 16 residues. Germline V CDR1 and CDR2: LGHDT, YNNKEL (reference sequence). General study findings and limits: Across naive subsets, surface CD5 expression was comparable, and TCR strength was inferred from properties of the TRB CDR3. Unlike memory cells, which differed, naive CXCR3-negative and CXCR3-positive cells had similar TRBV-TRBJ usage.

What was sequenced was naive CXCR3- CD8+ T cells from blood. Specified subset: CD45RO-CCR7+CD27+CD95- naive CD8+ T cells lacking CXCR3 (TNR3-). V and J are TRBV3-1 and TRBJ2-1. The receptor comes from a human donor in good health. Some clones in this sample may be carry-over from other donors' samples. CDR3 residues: CASSQDLSLTNNEQFF.